This T cell receptor beta chain was profiled in a study of neurological immune-mediated disorders. TCRdb used MiXCR to reprocess the 5' RACE reads, holding one entry per CDR3 protein. The sample has approximately 86,000 distinct CDR3 sequences; around 2.6% are singletons. The study's findings and limits: According to phylogenetic grouping, one related-CDR3 cluster, a possible signature, contained the repertoires of 18 of 34 multiple sclerosis patients.

The CDR3 spans 16 residues. Deletions cut 4 bases from V and 0 bases from J, with 10 bases between. From germline, CDR1 is SEHNR and CDR2 FQNEAQ (reference sequence). This clonotype has a count of ten or more. Its antigen is currently unknown. This chain uses TRBV7-9 with TRBJ2-6; TRBD1 might be the D (6 bases). The receptor was derived from a woman aged 30 to 39 with multiple sclerosis. The specimen was PBMCs. The CDR3 reads CASSWGHPSGANVLTF. In nucleotides, the CDR3 is TGTGCCAGCAGCTGGGGACATCCCTCTGGGGCCAACGTCCTGACTTTC.